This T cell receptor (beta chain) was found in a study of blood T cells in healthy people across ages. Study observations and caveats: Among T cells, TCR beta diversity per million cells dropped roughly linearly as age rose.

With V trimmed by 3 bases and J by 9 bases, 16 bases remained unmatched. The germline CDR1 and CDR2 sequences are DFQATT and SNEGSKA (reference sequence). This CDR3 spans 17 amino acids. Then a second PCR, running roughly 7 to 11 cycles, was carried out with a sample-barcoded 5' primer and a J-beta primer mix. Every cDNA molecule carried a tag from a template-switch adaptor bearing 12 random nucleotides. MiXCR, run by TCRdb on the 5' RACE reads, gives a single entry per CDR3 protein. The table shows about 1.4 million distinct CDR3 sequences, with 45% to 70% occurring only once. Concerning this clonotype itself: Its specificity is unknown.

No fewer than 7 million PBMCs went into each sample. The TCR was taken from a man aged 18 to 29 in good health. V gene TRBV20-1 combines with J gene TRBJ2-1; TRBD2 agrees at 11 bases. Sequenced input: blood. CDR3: CSARALDSGGAVGEQFF. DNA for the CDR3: TGCAGTGCTAGGGCCCTGGATAGCGGGGGGGCCGTAGGTGAGCAGTTCTTC.